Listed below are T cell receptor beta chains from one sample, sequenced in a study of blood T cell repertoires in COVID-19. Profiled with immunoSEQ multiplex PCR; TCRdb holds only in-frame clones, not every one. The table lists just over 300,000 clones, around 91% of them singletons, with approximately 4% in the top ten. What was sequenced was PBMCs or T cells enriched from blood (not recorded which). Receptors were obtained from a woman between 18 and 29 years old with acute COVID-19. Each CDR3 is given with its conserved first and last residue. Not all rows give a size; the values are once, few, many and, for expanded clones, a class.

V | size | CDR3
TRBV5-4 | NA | CASSFQTGITEAFF
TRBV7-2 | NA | CASSTRDGGYGYTF
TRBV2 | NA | CASSETLDNYGYTF
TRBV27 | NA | CASSGGTSGRRETQYF
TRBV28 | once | CASRTWTVKNIQYF
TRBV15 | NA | CATTGAGASREQYF
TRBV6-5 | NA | CASSLPAGGVNEQFF
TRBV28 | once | CASSRTSGRADTQYF
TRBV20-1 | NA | CSASSRANEKLFF
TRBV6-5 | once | CASSYSSYNEQFF
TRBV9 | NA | CASSVDEGRNTEAFF
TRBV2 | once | CASSEQGPSYGYTF
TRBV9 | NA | CASSVDGTGPPAFF
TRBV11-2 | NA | CASSLKGLDTQYF
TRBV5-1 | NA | CASSLVEGVSGNTIYF
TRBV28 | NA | CASSETSGRYGDTQYF
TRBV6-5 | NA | CATSGRGRYEQFF
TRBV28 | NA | CASRRVRGNTEAFF
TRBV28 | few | CASSVYMNTEAFF
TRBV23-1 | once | CASSQIGTVSYNEQFF
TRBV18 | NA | CASSLAGAGGGGYTF
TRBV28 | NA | CASSSQHQPQHF
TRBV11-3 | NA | CASSLGRGSTDTQYF
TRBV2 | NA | CASRPGNRDRDQPQHF
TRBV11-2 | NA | CASSLDFPSEQYF
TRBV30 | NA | CASRNNREEAFF
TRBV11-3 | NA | CASSSSGTGVSETQYF
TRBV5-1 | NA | CASSEARLVTEAFF
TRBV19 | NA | CASIGLNTEAFF